Shown below are 32 T cell receptor beta chains from a single sample sequenced in a study of neurological immune-mediated disorders. TCRdb analysed the 5' RACE reads with MiXCR anew, one entry per CDR3 protein. The sample lists 60,000 or so distinct CDR3 sequences; 10% to 12% were seen once. Sequenced sample: PBMCs. These receptors came from a man aged 55 to 70 in good health.

This clonotype was observed a handful of times. The CDR3 sequence is CASGSGRAGGYTF. The CDR3 nucleotides are TGTGCCAGCGGATCAGGGCGCGCAGGGGGCTACACCTTC. The chain uses TRBV12-3 or TRBV12-4 and TRBJ1-2, with a possible D match to TRBD1 (5 bases). V dropped 8 bases and J dropped 8 bases, with 18 bases sitting between them. The CDR3 runs 13 residues.

A few counts support this clonotype. The chain links TRBV5-1 to TRBJ1-1, with 7 bases matching TRBD1. Trimming cost V 0 bases and J 4 bases; bases outside gene matches: 6. Germline-derived CDR1 and CDR2 are SGHRS and YFSETQ. The CDR3 loop spans 15 amino acids. Here the CDR3 DNA reads TGCGCCAGCAGCTTGGGGACAGGCCCCGGCACTGAAGCTTTCTTT. It encodes CASSLGTGPGTEAFF.

In this sample, this clonotype turned up many times. The CDR3 DNA is TGCAGCGTAAACCCGGGTACAGGGAGGGCAGATACGCAGTATTTT. It codes for CSVNPGTGRADTQYF. The chain combines TRBV29-1 with TRBJ2-3; D possibly corresponds to TRBD2 (7 bases). From germline, CDR1 is SQVTM and CDR2 ANQGSEA. Between the trimmed V and J ends, which lost 6 bases and 4 bases, there was a span of 20 bases. The CDR3 consists of 15 residues.

The chain uses TRBV6-6 and TRBJ2-7; unclear D gene. CDR3 size: 12 residues. The germline CDR1 and CDR2 sequences are MNHNY and SVGAGI (reference sequence). Deletions cut 2 bases from V and 1 base from J, with 3 bases between. DNA for the CDR3: TGTGCCAGCAGTTACATTTCCTACGAGCAGTACTTC. The encoded protein is CASSYISYEQYF.

This clonotype was picked up many times. The rearrangement links TRBV7-9 to TRBJ1-3, with unresolved D. Per the germline V gene, CDR1 is SEHNR and CDR2 is FQNEAQ (reference sequence). V was cut by 4 bases and J by 2 bases, with 12 bases left in between. The CDR3 spans 15 residues. CDR3 sequence reads: CASSSRLGTGNTIYF. DNA of the CDR3: TGTGCCAGCAGCTCCAGATTGGGTACTGGAAACACCATATATTTT.

This clonotype was observed many times. Here the CDR3 reads CASSLQGVTEAFF. CDR3 in DNA: TGTGCCAGCAGCTTGCAGGGGGTCACTGAAGCTTTCTTT. The chain carries TRBV7-2 and TRBJ1-1; TRBD1 matches 7 bases. J was trimmed by 4 bases and V by 3 bases; bases with no gene match: 2. The CDR3 spans 13 residues. Germline CDR1 reads SGHTA; CDR2 reads FQGNSA. Full variable domain (rest looked up from reference TRBV7-2 and TRBJ1-1): GAGVSQSPSNKVTEKGKDVELRCDPISGHTALYWYRQSLGQGLEFLIYFQGNSAPDKSGLPSDRFSAERTGGSVSTLTIQRTQQEDSAVYLCASSLQGVTEAFFGQGTRLTVV.

This clonotype occurred many times. The chain combines TRBV20-1 with TRBJ2-3; 7 nucleotides line up with TRBD2. The V gene end was trimmed by 3 bases and the J gene end by 3 bases; junction bases not matched to a gene: 6. The germline V gene encodes CDR1 DFQATT and CDR2 SNEGSKA (reference sequence). The CDR3 consists of 14 residues. The CDR3 coding sequence is TGCAGTGCTAGCCCTAGCGGATTGACAGATACGCAGTATTTT. It yields the protein CSASPSGLTDTQYF.

This clonotype showed up many times. This rearrangement joins TRBV28 to TRBJ1-5; 8 positions agree with TRBD1. The germline CDR1 and CDR2 sequences are MDHEN and SYDVKM. This CDR3 is built from 14 residues. The V and J ends lost 2 bases and 5 bases, in that order; junction bases with no gene match: 2. CDR3 region: CASSLAGQDQPQHF. The CDR3 nucleotides are TGTGCCAGCAGTTTAGCGGGACAGGATCAGCCCCAGCATTTT.

This rearrangement joins TRBV20-1 to TRBJ2-1, with 8 bases lining up with TRBD1. The CDR3 spans 16 residues. V was pared by 4 bases and J by 8 bases, with 16 bases of the junction left unmatched. Germline V gene lookup returns CDR1 DFQATT and CDR2 SNEGSKA (reference sequence). CDR3 in amino acids: CSANGGQGQTMDEQFF. The CDR3 DNA reads as TGCAGTGCTAACGGCGGACAGGGACAAACCATGGATGAGCAGTTCTTC.

This clonotype was recorded at least ten times. CDR3 sequence reads: CASRGGAYGYTF. CDR3 nucleotides: TGCGCCAGTAGAGGGGGGGCCTATGGCTACACCTTC. The rearrangement links TRBV5-1 to TRBJ1-2, with a possible D match to TRBD1 (6 bases). The germline gives CDR1 SGHRS, CDR2 YFSETQ. The CDR3 consists of 12 residues. Trimming removed 8 bases at V and 4 bases at J, with 12 bases between.

This clonotype occurred many times. The chain employs TRBV7-2 and TRBJ1-6, with 8 positions matching TRBD1. V gave up 7 bases and J gave up 4 bases; unmatched junction bases: 6. Germline CDR1 reads SGHTA; CDR2 reads FQGNSA. The CDR3 sequence is 15 residues long. The CDR3 bases are TGTGCCAGCACTAAGGACAGGGTATATAATTCACCCCTCCACTTT. Its translation is CASTKDRVYNSPLHF.

This clonotype was seen many times. The V call is TRBV7-7, the J call TRBJ2-5; D remains ambiguous. V gave up 5 bases and J gave up 2 bases, with 9 bases separating them. This CDR3 is built from 13 residues. From germline, CDR1 is SSHAT and CDR2 FNYEAQ (reference sequence). CDR3 residues: CASSPRVQETQYF. The DNA for the CDR3 is TGTGCCAGCAGCCCCCGGGTACAAGAGACCCAGTACTTC.

The sample holds many counts of this clonotype. One end of the junction is discordant with germline, which a read error may explain. This chain uses TRBV14 with TRBJ2-5; D is perhaps TRBD1 (6 bases). This CDR3 contains 11 residues. Germline V gene data show CDR1 as SGHDN and CDR2 as FVKESK. The CDR3 nucleotides are TGTGCCACCCCCTTGAGCAGGGGAGCCGACTTC. It is translated as CATPLSRGADF.

V gene TRBV4-3 combines with J gene TRBJ1-1, with 11 bases that match TRBD1. J was trimmed by 11 bases and V by 1 base; bases with no gene match: 15. CDR1 is LGHNA, CDR2 YSLEER, per germline. The CDR3 is made up of 17 amino acids. The CDR3 DNA is TGCGCCAGCAGCCAAGGGACAGGGGGCCCCATGAACAATGACGCTTTCTTT. Protein: CASSQGTGGPMNNDAFF.

This clonotype was seen repeatedly, ten times or more. This chain joins TRBV7-9 and TRBJ2-3; the match to TRBD1 covers 8 bases. CDR1 SEHNR and CDR2 FQNEAQ come from the germline V gene (reference sequence). The V and J ends lost 5 bases and 3 bases, in that order; junction bases with no gene match: 7. CDR3 size: 15 residues. CDR3 residues: CASSPRQGLTDTQYF. The CDR3 DNA sequence: TGTGCCAGCAGCCCACGACAGGGGTTGACAGATACGCAGTATTTT.

This clonotype was counted at least ten times. This chain connects TRBV5-1 to TRBJ1-1, with D possibly being TRBD1 (5 bases). Germline-derived CDR1 and CDR2 are SGHRS and YFSETQ. Trimming took off 9 bases at V and 4 bases at J, with 28 bases between the two ends. This CDR3 is built from 17 residues. CDR3 in amino acids: CATSTGGREFSSTEAFF. CDR3 nucleotides: TGCGCCACCTCAACCGGAGGCAGGGAGTTTTCGAGCACTGAAGCTTTCTTT.

This clonotype was counted at least ten times. The chain links TRBV3-1 to TRBJ1-2; D gene uncertain. Trimming left V 0 bases short and J 4 bases short, with 9 bases between. Germline V gene lookup returns CDR1 LGHDT and CDR2 YNNKEL (reference sequence). The CDR3 spans 14 residues. CDR3 coding DNA: TGTGCCAGCAGCCAAGACAGGTTCCCCTATGGCTACACCTTC. This gives the protein CASSQDRFPYGYTF.

This clonotype was detected ten times or more. The chain carries TRBV20-1 and TRBJ1-2, with D tentatively TRBD1 (5 bases). CDR1 is DFQATT, CDR2 SNEGSKA, per germline (reference sequence). Deletions cut 6 bases from V and 6 bases from J, with 17 bases between. CDR3 length: 13 amino acids. The CDR3 sequence: CSAERRGNNGYTF. DNA of the CDR3: TGCAGTGCCGAACGTAGGGGAAATAATGGCTACACCTTC.

This clonotype was seen ten or more times. The V call is TRBV11-3, the J call TRBJ2-5; D not resolved. Trimming shortened V by 0 bases and J by 4 bases, and 6 bases separated the two germline ends. Per the germline V gene, CDR1 is SGHNT and CDR2 is YENEEA. This CDR3 has 13 amino acids. CDR3 coding DNA: TGTGCCAGCAGCTTAGATGTAAGAGAGACCCAGTACTTC. It is translated as CASSLDVRETQYF.

This clonotype was recorded at least ten times. The chain has TRBV6-6 and TRBJ2-7, with 13 bases aligning to TRBD2. V gave up 2 bases and J gave up 5 bases; unmatched junction bases: 3. Per germline, CDR1 MNHNY and CDR2 SVGAGI (reference sequence). This CDR3 has 15 amino acids. Written as DNA, the CDR3 is TGTGCCAGCAGTTACGGGACTAGCGGGGTCGACGAGCAGTACTTC. Encoded protein: CASSYGTSGVDEQYF.

This clonotype rates as medium-sized. The chain joins TRBV5-1 to TRBJ1-4; D is uncertain. Germline V gene sequence: CDR1 SGHRS, CDR2 YFSETQ. Trimming took off 0 bases at V and 3 bases at J, with 9 bases between the two ends. The CDR3 runs to 15 residues. CDR3 sequence reads: CASSLDPGPNEKLFF. CDR3 DNA: TGCGCCAGCAGCTTGGATCCAGGACCTAATGAAAAACTGTTTTTT.

With respect to this clonotype: Possible read error: a much larger clone is one base away. The chain is built from TRBV5-6 and TRBJ2-3, with TRBD2 identical over 8 bases. Germline values: CDR1 SGHDT, CDR2 YYEEEE. The CDR3 spans 17 residues. CDR3 in amino acids: CVSSPWGSGVRTDTQYF. For the CDR3, the DNA is TGTGTCAGCAGCCCCTGGGGTAGCGGGGTTCGGACAGATACGCAGTATTTT.

This clonotype was recorded at least ten times. The chain recombines TRBV20-1 with TRBJ1-1; D call uncertain. Trimming removed 1 base from V and 0 bases from J, with 9 bases in between. The CDR3 extends over 14 amino acids. The germline CDR1 and CDR2 sequences are DFQATT and SNEGSKA (reference sequence). The CDR3 reads CSARVGGMNTEAFF. The CDR3 DNA follows: TGCAGTGCTAGAGTTGGCGGGATGAACACTGAAGCTTTCTTT.

This clonotype occurred many times. The chain employs TRBV28 and TRBJ1-5; D ambiguous. CDR1 and CDR2 (germline): MDHEN, SYDVKM. This CDR3 has 17 residues. The V and J ends lost 3 bases and 2 bases respectively, with 17 bases between them. CDR3 sequence (DNA): TGTGCCAGCAGTTTGCCGGGTGGGGAATGGGGCAATCAGCCCCAGCATTTT. This codes for CASSLPGGEWGNQPQHF.

Many counts were recorded for this clonotype. CDR3 sequence reads: CATSRDFAGELFF. The CDR3 DNA reads as TGTGCCACCAGCAGAGATTTCGCCGGGGAGCTGTTTTTT. The gene calls are TRBV15 and TRBJ2-2; D gene unclear. The length of the CDR3 is 13 residues. V was pared by 0 bases and J by 6 bases, with 5 bases between. Germline CDR1 and CDR2: LNHNV and YYDKDF (reference sequence). The complete variable domain, with remaining parts taken from reference TRBV15 and TRBJ2-2, reads DAMVIQNPRYQVTQFGKPVTLSCSQTLNHNVMYWYQQKSSQAPKLLFHYYDKDFNNEADTPDNFQSRRPNTSFCFLDIRSPGLGDTAMYLCATSRDFAGELFFGEGSRLTVL.

The sample holds many counts of this clonotype. The chain joins TRBV20-1 to TRBJ1-1; D gene uncertain. Trimming shortened V by 4 bases and J by 2 bases, and 11 bases separated the two germline ends. Germline V gene sequence: CDR1 DFQATT, CDR2 SNEGSKA (reference sequence). There are 13 residues in the CDR3. The CDR3 spells CSAKRDRNTEAFF. As DNA, the CDR3 is TGCAGTGCTAAGAGAGATAGAAACACTGAAGCTTTCTTT.

In this sample, this clonotype turned up many times. The chain couples TRBV3-1 to TRBJ1-1; D not resolved. V shed 2 bases and J shed 10 bases, with 17 bases lying between them. Per germline, CDR1 LGHDT and CDR2 YNNKEL (reference sequence). CDR3 length equals 14 residues. The CDR3 DNA sequence: TGTGCCAGCAGCCAATCCGAAATTCGGACCGGAGCTTTCTTT. Protein sequence: CASSQSEIRTGAFF.

This clonotype was counted only a few times. V gene TRBV5-1 combines with J gene TRBJ2-3; 10 bases match TRBD1. With 4 bases clipped from V and 2 bases from J, the junction kept 4 bases outside the gene matches. This CDR3 is built from 15 residues. The V gene's germline CDR1 is SGHRS and CDR2 YFSETQ. The CDR3 is CASSPDRGDTDTQYF. CDR3 nucleotides: TGCGCCAGCAGCCCGGACAGGGGGGACACAGATACGCAGTATTTT.

This clonotype was counted ten times or more. The chain uses TRBV20-1 and TRBJ2-1; TRBD2 is a possible D gene (7 bases). The V and J ends lost 6 bases and 7 bases respectively, with 25 bases between them. The CDR3 runs 16 residues. Germline loops: CDR1 DFQATT, CDR2 SNEGSKA (reference sequence). CDR3 sequence (DNA): TGCAGTGCCAAATTAGCGGTTGGGGGGGGCTGGAATGAGCAGTTCTTC. Encoded protein: CSAKLAVGGGWNEQFF.

This clonotype was observed many times. V and J are TRBV11-2 and TRBJ2-7; D perhaps matches TRBD1 (5 bases). The CDR3 has 14 amino acids. Between the trimmed V and J ends, which lost 5 bases and 5 bases, there was a span of 16 bases. From germline, CDR1 is SGHAT and CDR2 FQNNGV. CDR3 amino acids: CASSPSQVFHEQYF. As DNA, the CDR3 is TGTGCCAGCAGCCCATCACAGGTTTTCCACGAGCAGTACTTC.

This clonotype came up many times. The chain recombines TRBV18 with TRBJ2-1; perhaps TRBD2 as D (5 bases). The CDR3 totals 15 residues. Germline V CDR1 and CDR2: KGHSH, LQKENI. V shed 3 bases and J shed 3 bases, with 12 bases lying between them. In DNA, the CDR3 is TGTGCCAGCTCACCGAGCGGCTTTATCTACAATGAGCAGTTCTTC. This gives the protein CASSPSGFIYNEQFF. Together with reference TRBV18 and TRBJ2-1, the CDR3 gives the full variable domain: NAGVMQNPRHLVRRRGQEARLRCSPMKGHSHVYWYRQLPEEGLKFMVYLQKENIIDESGMPKERFSAEFPKEGPSILRIQQVVRGDSAAYFCASSPSGFIYNEQFFGPGTRLTVL.

There are many counts of this clonotype. The chain recombines TRBV3-1 with TRBJ2-1; D gene uncertain. Germline CDR1 and CDR2: LGHDT and YNNKEL (reference sequence). Trimming pared 1 base from V and 6 bases from J, leaving 7 bases between. The CDR3 spans 13 residues. The CDR3, as DNA: TGTGCCAGCAGCCAAGGGGGTATCAATGAGCAGTTCTTC. Its protein is CASSQGGINEQFF.